The next 23 T cell receptor beta chains were all read from a single sample in a study of kidney transplant recipient with SARS-CoV-2 infection. TCRdb analysed the reads with MiXCR anew, one entry per CDR3 protein. Of 200,000 to 300,000 distinct CDR3 sequences listed, roughly 26% are singletons. The sequencing here drew on a blood sample, taken at baseline and on day 111 from a kidney transplant recipient. Source of these receptors: a male patient aged 25-45 years who had COVID-19 and was a kidney transplant recipient. T cells may partly derive from the graft donor.

The rearrangement uses TRBV19 and TRBJ2-1, with TRBD1 matching 7 bases. After removal of 1 base from V and 3 bases from J, the junction contained 9 bases not matched to a gene. Germline CDR1 and CDR2: LNHDA and SQIVND (reference sequence). CDR3 length equals 17 residues. This CDR3 reads CASSIGQGKPYYNEQFF. The CDR3 DNA reads as TGTGCCAGTAGTATAGGACAGGGCAAACCCTACTACAATGAGCAGTTCTTC.

In its sample, this clonotype was seen many times. The chain carries TRBV10-2 and TRBJ1-2; D unresolved. Germline V gene lookup returns CDR1 WSHSY and CDR2 SAAADI. The CDR3 spans 17 residues. Trimming stripped 3 bases from V and 4 bases from J, with 21 bases between. CDR3 DNA sequence: TGCGCCAGCAGTGAAGAGAACACTTCTAGAAAGACCTATGGCTACACCTTC. Its protein product is CASSEENTSRKTYGYTF.

This clonotype has a count of ten or more. At one of its ends the junction is not consistent with the germline gene, which may arise from a read error. The chain has TRBV12-3 or TRBV12-4 and TRBJ2-7; 10 bases line up with TRBD2. The CDR3 is made up of 12 amino acids. The chain's CDR3 is CASSLAGDEQYF. In nucleotides, the CDR3 is TGTGCCAGCAGTCTAGCGGGGGACGAGCAGTACTTC.

The V and J genes are TRBV4-2 and TRBJ1-2; no clear D gene. Trimming left V 5 bases short and J 4 bases short, with 23 bases between. The CDR3 spans 17 residues. CDR1 is LGHNA, CDR2 YNFKEQ, per germline. The CDR3 loop is CASSNERKGWKTYGYTF. DNA of the CDR3: TGTGCCAGCAGCAATGAACGCAAAGGTTGGAAGACCTATGGCTACACCTTC.

Concerning this clonotype itself: A much larger clone lies one base from this, so it may be a read error. The chain joins TRBV6-2 or TRBV6-3 to TRBJ1-6; D unresolved. The CDR3 spans 15 residues. Germline CDR1 reads MNHEY; CDR2 reads SVGEGT. The CDR3 here is CTSSSEQSHNSPLHF. CDR3 nucleotides: TGTACCAGCAGTTCCGAACAGTCCCATAATTCACCCCTCCACTTT.

This clonotype was recorded only once. J is TRBJ2-1 and V is TRBV19; TRBD2 aligns across 8 bases. The CDR3 contains 16 residues. Germline-derived CDR1 and CDR2 are LNHDA and SQIVND (reference sequence). Trimming at V came to 3 bases and at J to 2 bases, leaving 6 bases not matched to a gene. CDR3 residues: CASSITSGPPYNEQFF. The CDR3 nucleotides are TGTGCCAGTAGTATCACTAGCGGACCACCCTACAATGAGCAGTTCTTC.

This clonotype was observed many times. The chain uses TRBV5-4 and TRBJ2-7; 8 positions agree with TRBD1. The CDR3 spans 16 residues. J lost 0 bases, V lost 2 bases, and 7 bases had no gene match. Germline V lookup: CDR1 SGHNT, CDR2 YYREEE (reference sequence). CDR3 loop: CASSFYTGGNSYEQYF. The CDR3 bases are TGTGCCAGCAGCTTCTATACAGGGGGGAACTCCTACGAGCAGTACTTC.

Points on this clonotype: A single base separates this from a much larger clone, so it may be a read error. V is TRBV5-6 and J is TRBJ1-6; D may be TRBD1 (5 bases). From germline, CDR1 is SGHDT and CDR2 YYEEEE. V was cut by 1 base and J by 11 bases, with 13 bases left in between. There are 14 residues in the CDR3. CDR3 in DNA: TGTGCCAGCAGCTTGTGGTGGGGCAATCCACCCCTCCACTTT. Translated: CASSLWWGNPPLHF. The full variable domain, completed using reference TRBV5-6 and TRBJ1-6, is DAGVTQSPTHLIKTRGQQVTLRCSPKSGHDTVSWYQQALGQGPQFIFQYYEEEERQRGNFPDRFSGHQFPNYSSELNVNALLLGDSALYLCASSLWWGNPPLHFGNGTRLTVT.

The chain employs TRBV6-5 and TRBJ2-3; 8 bases fit TRBD2. In germline, CDR1 is MNHEY, CDR2 SVGAGI. The CDR3 loop spans 19 amino acids. The V and J ends lost 7 bases and 7 bases, in that order; junction bases with no gene match: 25. The CDR3 region is CASTRTDDLWRGAGHTQYF. The CDR3 DNA follows: TGTGCCAGCACCAGGACCGACGACTTGTGGCGGGGGGCGGGGCATACGCAGTATTTT.

Remarks on this clonotype: A read error may explain this, as a much larger clone is one base away. J is TRBJ1-2 and V is TRBV3-1; 7 nucleotides match TRBD1. Germline CDR1 LGHDT, CDR2 YNNKEL (reference sequence). The CDR3 runs to 14 residues. CDR3 sequence reads: CASGQTSGGRGYTF. In nucleotides, the CDR3 is TGTGCCAGCGGCCAGACCTCAGGGGGTAGAGGCTACACCTTC.

There are many counts of this clonotype. The V gene is TRBV27, the J gene TRBJ1-1; D is possibly TRBD1 (6 bases). CDR3 length: 14 residues. V was clipped by 5 bases and J by 1 base, with 11 bases between them. Germline CDR1 MNHEY, CDR2 SMNVEV (reference sequence). The CDR3 reads CASSPTGRNTEAFF. CDR3 in DNA: TGTGCCAGCAGTCCTACAGGGAGGAACACTGAAGCTTTCTTT.

This clonotype was seen a handful of times. The chain joins TRBV15 to TRBJ2-3; the D gene is possibly TRBD2 (6 bases). Germline CDR1 reads LNHNV; CDR2 reads YYDKDF (reference sequence). The CDR3 spans 15 residues. The ends were cut back, 9 bases at V and 0 bases at J, with 16 bases in the middle. In DNA form, the CDR3 reads TGTGCCACAGGAGCCCCACGGGAGAGCACAGATACGCAGTATTTT. Translating it yields CATGAPRESTDTQYF.

This clonotype has at least ten counts. This chain links TRBV11-1 with TRBJ1-2; the D is unclear. Between the trimmed V and J ends, which lost 5 bases and 3 bases, there was a span of 10 bases. Germline V gene lookup returns CDR1 SGHAT and CDR2 FQDESV (reference sequence). The CDR3 totals 13 residues. The CDR3 here is CASSPSRDYGYTF. The CDR3 DNA reads as TGTGCCAGCAGCCCTAGCAGAGACTATGGCTACACCTTC.

This clonotype appeared many times. The genes are TRBV5-1 and TRBJ2-3, with TRBD1 matching 11 bases. Germline trimming cut 0 bases from V and 6 bases from J; bases unmatched to any gene: 9. CDR3 length: 17 residues. Germline CDR1 is SGHRS and CDR2 is YFSETQ. DNA for the CDR3: TGCGCCAGCAGCTTGGTCATCGGGACAGGGGGTCGGGATACGCAGTATTTT. It is translated as CASSLVIGTGGRDTQYF.

This clonotype was counted many times. This chain connects TRBV21-1 to TRBJ2-1; TRBD2, the table's D call, lacks a check against the DNA. TRBV21-1 is a known pseudogene. This CDR3 has 19 residues. For the CDR3, the DNA is TGTGCCAGCAGCAAAGGGGCGGGAGGGCCCGAGGGAATGGTAAATGAGCAGTTCTTC. Translating gives CASSKGAGGPEGMVNEQFF.

There are many counts of this clonotype. The chain employs TRBV12-3 or TRBV12-4 and TRBJ1-2; D remains unclear. The V end lost 6 bases, the J end lost 4 bases, and 18 bases lay between the germline ends. This CDR3 comprises 15 residues. The CDR3 spells CASSPSTGQSYGYTF. Written as DNA, the CDR3 is TGTGCCAGCAGCCCTTCGACCGGGCAGAGCTATGGCTACACCTTC.

The V gene is TRBV28, the J gene TRBJ2-4; D is perhaps TRBD1 (6 bases). This CDR3 contains 14 residues. The V end lost 6 bases, the J end lost 6 bases, and 15 bases lay between the germline ends. Germline V gene lookup returns CDR1 MDHEN and CDR2 SYDVKM. For the CDR3, the DNA is TGTGCCAGCAGCCTACCCCTACAGGGAAACATTCAGTACTTC. Its translation is CASSLPLQGNIQYF.

A note on this clonotype: This may be a read error: a much more frequent sequence differs by one nucleotide. The chain uses TRBV27 and TRBJ2-6; 9 bases fit TRBD1. The CDR3 has 17 amino acids. Germline V gene lookup returns CDR1 MNHEY and CDR2 SMNVEV (reference sequence). CDR3 nucleotide sequence: TGTACCAGCAGTGCCGGGACAGGGCGTGGTGGGGCCAACGTCCTGACTTTC. Encoded protein: CTSSAGTGRGGANVLTF.

This clonotype was detected ten times or more. Given the absence of the conserved phenylalanine or tryptophan at the CDR3 end, a read error is likely. It is unclear where the CDR3 begins or ends on the DNA, so no DNA is shown, and the CDR3 is as TCRdb lists it. The chain employs TRBV15 and TRBJ2-7; the table's D call, TRBD2, has no DNA check behind it. The CDR3 numbers 12 amino acids, ends counted. Germline lookup yields CDR1 LNHNV and CDR2 YYDKDF (reference sequence). The CDR3: CATSTPGEGLAL.

This clonotype was seen repeatedly, ten times or more. The chain links TRBV3-2 to TRBJ2-5; the D call TRBD2 from the table was never checked on the DNA. TRBV3-2 is termed a pseudogene. This CDR3 has 14 amino acids. This CDR3 reads CASSQDATQETQYF. The CDR3 coding sequence is TGTGCCAGCAGCCAAGACGCTACCCAAGAGACCCAGTACTTC.

For this clonotype: One base away lies a much larger clone, so this may be a sequencing read error. The chain uses TRBV6-5 and TRBJ1-1; D call uncertain. CDR3 size: 16 residues. The V end lost 2 bases, the J end lost 0 bases, and 13 bases lay between the germline ends. Per germline, CDR1 MNHEY and CDR2 SVGAGI. The chain's CDR3 is CASSYDPQRMNTEAFF. The CDR3 nucleotides read TGTGCCAGCAGTTACGATCCACAGAGAATGAACACTGAAGCTTTCTTT.

In its sample, this clonotype was seen a few times. This chain joins TRBV27 and TRBJ2-3; possibly TRBD1 or TRBD2 for D (5 bases each). CDR1 and CDR2 from the germline V gene are MNHEY and SMNVEV (reference sequence). There are 12 residues in the CDR3. Trimming stripped 8 bases from V and 0 bases from J, with 6 bases between. CDR3 sequence: CASGDSTDTQYF. CDR3 sequence (DNA): TGTGCCAGCGGGGACAGCACAGATACGCAGTATTTT.

J is TRBJ1-5 and V is TRBV24-1, with no clear D. Trimming pared 4 bases from V and 4 bases from J, leaving 16 bases between. Germline assignment: CDR1 KGHDR and CDR2 SFDVKD. The CDR3 runs to 16 residues. The CDR3 reads CATSDPTLGGNQPQHF. The CDR3 DNA sequence: TGTGCCACCAGTGACCCGACACTCGGAGGTAATCAGCCCCAGCATTTT.